This TCR beta chain emerged from a study of cytomegalovirus exposure and HLA in healthy donors. Overall study results and limits: Previously analyzed data showed that most TCR beta V segments were productive at a frequency of about 90% or about 30%.

About this clone itself: Its antigen is not identified. One junction end disagrees with the germline gene, perhaps due to a read error.

Amplification used 60 Vbeta primers and 13 Jbeta primers. The repertoire was sequenced with immunoSEQ multiplex PCR; TCRdb's copy has only in-frame clones and lacks some. The table has some 110,000 clones, around 75% seen once. This CDR3 is 12 amino acids long. Per the germline V gene, CDR1 is SEHNR and CDR2 is FQNEAQ (reference sequence). V and J are TRBV7-9 and TRBJ1-1; TRBD1 aligns across 7 bases. The TCR sequence derives from a man aged 25-45 years in good health and CMV-seronegative. Input material: PBMCs. The DNA for the CDR3 is TGTTCCAGCAGCGCTGACAGGGATGGGGCTTTCTTT. Its protein product is CSSSADRDGAFF.